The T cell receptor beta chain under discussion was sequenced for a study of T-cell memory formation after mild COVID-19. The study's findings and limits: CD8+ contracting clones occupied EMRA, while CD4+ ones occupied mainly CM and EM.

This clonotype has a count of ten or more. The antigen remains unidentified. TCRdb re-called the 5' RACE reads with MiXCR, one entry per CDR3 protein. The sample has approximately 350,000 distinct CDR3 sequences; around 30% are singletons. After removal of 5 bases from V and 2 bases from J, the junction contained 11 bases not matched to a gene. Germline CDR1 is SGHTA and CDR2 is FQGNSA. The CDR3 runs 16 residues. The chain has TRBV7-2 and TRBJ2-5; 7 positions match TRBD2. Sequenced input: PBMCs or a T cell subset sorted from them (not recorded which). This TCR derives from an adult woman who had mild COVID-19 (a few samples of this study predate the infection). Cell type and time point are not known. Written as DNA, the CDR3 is TGTGCCAGCAGCCCTAAGCGTGCGGGGGATCAAGAGACCCAGTACTTC. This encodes CASSPKRAGDQETQYF.